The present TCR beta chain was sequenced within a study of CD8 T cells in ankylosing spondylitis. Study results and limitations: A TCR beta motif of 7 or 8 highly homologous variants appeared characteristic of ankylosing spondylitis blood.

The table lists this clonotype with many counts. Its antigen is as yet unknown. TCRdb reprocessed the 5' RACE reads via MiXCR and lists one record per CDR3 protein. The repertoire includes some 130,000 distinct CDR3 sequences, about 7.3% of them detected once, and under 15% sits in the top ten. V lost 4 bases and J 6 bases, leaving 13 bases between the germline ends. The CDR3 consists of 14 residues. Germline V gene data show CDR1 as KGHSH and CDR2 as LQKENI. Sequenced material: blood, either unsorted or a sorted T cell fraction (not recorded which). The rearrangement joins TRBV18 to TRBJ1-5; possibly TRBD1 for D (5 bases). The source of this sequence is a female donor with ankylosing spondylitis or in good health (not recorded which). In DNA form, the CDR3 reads TGTGCCAGCTCACGCCAGGGAGAGACTCAGCCCCAGCATTTT. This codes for CASSRQGETQPQHF. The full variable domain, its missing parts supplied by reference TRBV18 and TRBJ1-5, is NAGVMQNPRHLVRRRGQEARLRCSPMKGHSHVYWYRQLPEEGLKFMVYLQKENIIDESGMPKERFSAEFPKEGPSILRIQQVVRGDSAAYFCASSRQGETQPQHFGDGTRLSIL.